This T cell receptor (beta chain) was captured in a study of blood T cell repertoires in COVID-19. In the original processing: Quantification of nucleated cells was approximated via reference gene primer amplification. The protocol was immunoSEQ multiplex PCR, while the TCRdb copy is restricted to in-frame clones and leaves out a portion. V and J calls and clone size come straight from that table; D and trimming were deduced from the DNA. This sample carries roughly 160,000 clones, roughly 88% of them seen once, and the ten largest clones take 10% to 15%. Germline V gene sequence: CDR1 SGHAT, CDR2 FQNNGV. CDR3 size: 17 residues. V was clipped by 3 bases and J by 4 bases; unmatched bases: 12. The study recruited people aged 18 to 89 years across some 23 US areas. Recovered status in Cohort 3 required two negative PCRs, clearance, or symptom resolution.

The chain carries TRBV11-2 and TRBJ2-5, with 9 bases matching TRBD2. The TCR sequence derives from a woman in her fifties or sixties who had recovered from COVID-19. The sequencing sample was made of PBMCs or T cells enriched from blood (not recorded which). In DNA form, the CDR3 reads TGTGCCAGCAGCTTCAGGGGCCTAGCGGGGATTGGAGAGACCCAGTACTTC. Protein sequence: CASSFRGLAGIGETQYF.